The 10 T cell receptor beta chains below come from one sample, sequenced in a study of T-cell memory formation after mild COVID-19. Each CDR3 protein is one row after TCRdb ran MiXCR on the 5' RACE reads. The sample contains a few hundred thousand distinct CDR3 sequences, 20% to 25% of which appear only once. The sequencing sample was made of PBMCs or a T cell subset sorted from them (not recorded which). These receptors were obtained from a man between 18 and 35 years old who had mild COVID-19 (a few samples of this study predate the infection). Cell type and time point are not known.

The chain has TRBV3-1 and TRBJ2-4, with D possibly being TRBD2 (5 bases). Germline assignment: CDR1 LGHDT and CDR2 YNNKEL (reference sequence). The CDR3 runs to 12 residues. V gave up 1 base and J gave up 9 bases, with 7 bases separating them. This chain's CDR3 is CASSQGAGIQYF. CDR3 sequence (DNA): TGTGCCAGCAGCCAAGGTGCGGGCATTCAGTACTTC. The entire variable domain, with the rest obtained from reference TRBV3-1 and TRBJ2-4, is as follows: DTAVSQTPKYLVTQMGNDKSIKCEQNLGHDTMYWYKQDSKKFLKIMFSYNNKELIINETVPNRFSPKSPDKAHLNLHINSLELGDSAVYFCASSQGAGIQYFGAGTRLSVL.

The rearrangement joins TRBV5-1 to TRBJ2-5, with 14 bases matching TRBD2. This CDR3 comprises 17 residues. J was trimmed by 4 bases and V by 3 bases; bases with no gene match: 8. CDR1 SGHRS and CDR2 YFSETQ come from the germline V gene. CDR3 in DNA: TGCGCCAGCAGCTCCAGACTAGCGGGGGGGCCCGGAGAGACCCAGTACTTC. Its translation: CASSSRLAGGPGETQYF.

This clonotype came up a few times. V is TRBV7-8 and J is TRBJ1-1; 11 nucleotides match TRBD1. V was clipped by 6 bases and J by 0 bases; unmatched bases: 6. Germline CDR1 is SGHVS and CDR2 is FQNEAQ. The CDR3 spans 16 residues. Here the CDR3 reads CASSKGDRGMNTEAFF. The CDR3 coding sequence is TGTGCCAGCAGTAAAGGGGACAGGGGGATGAACACTGAAGCTTTCTTT.

This clonotype was recorded a few times. The chain employs TRBV2 and TRBJ1-6; D is possibly TRBD1 (5 bases). CDR1 and CDR2 from the germline V gene are SNHLY and FYNNEI. The CDR3 extends over 13 amino acids. The V end lost 1 base, the J end lost 9 bases, and 7 bases lay between the germline ends. This CDR3 is CASSEGQSSPLHF. The CDR3 DNA reads as TGTGCCAGCAGTGAAGGACAGAGTTCACCCCTCCACTTT.

This clonotype was found a few times. The rearrangement uses TRBV5-1 and TRBJ2-5; D uncertain. Trimming pared 0 bases from V and 5 bases from J, leaving 11 bases between. This CDR3 spans 14 amino acids. The V gene's germline CDR1 is SGHRS and CDR2 YFSETQ. The CDR3 region is CASSLEGLEETQYF. The CDR3 DNA reads as TGCGCCAGCAGCTTGGAAGGGTTGGAGGAGACCCAGTACTTC.

This clonotype was counted between two and nine times. The chain recombines TRBV5-5 with TRBJ1-2; no firm D call. CDR1 is SGHKS and CDR2 is YYEKEE in the germline V gene (reference sequence). V dropped 1 base and J dropped 4 bases, with 5 bases sitting between them. The CDR3 loop spans 12 amino acids. CDR3 bases: TGTGCCAGCAGCTTGTTCCTCTATGGCTACACCTTC. Protein product: CASSLFLYGYTF.

This chain joins TRBV5-1 and TRBJ2-3; D is undetermined. V was trimmed by 1 base and J by 2 bases, leaving 8 bases between them. The CDR3 totals 14 residues. From germline, CDR1 is SGHRS and CDR2 YFSETQ. The CDR3 nucleotides are TGCGCCAGCAGCTTGAAGCCGCACACAGATACGCAGTATTTT. Protein: CASSLKPHTDTQYF.

The chain combines TRBV7-2 with TRBJ1-1; a possible D gene is TRBD1 (6 bases). This CDR3 spans 18 amino acids. Trimming cost V 1 base and J 2 bases, with 20 bases left between them. CDR1 and CDR2 (germline): SGHTA, FQGNSA. The CDR3 loop reads CASSLVGGLLRINTEAFF. The CDR3 DNA reads as TGTGCCAGCAGCTTAGTCGGGGGCTTGTTAAGGATTAACACTGAAGCTTTCTTT.

This clonotype showed up just a few times. This chain uses TRBV12-3 or TRBV12-4 with TRBJ1-2; D is perhaps TRBD1 (5 bases). Trimming stripped 4 bases from V and 1 base from J, with 10 bases between. This CDR3 has 14 residues. The CDR3 bases are TGTGCCAGCAGTTCAGGGTCGGGTAACTATGGCTACACCTTC. Residues: CASSSGSGNYGYTF.

The rearrangement uses TRBV6-5 and TRBJ1-1; D might be TRBD1 (5 bases). V was trimmed by 6 bases and J by 5 bases, leaving 16 bases between them. Germline-derived CDR1 and CDR2 are MNHEY and SVGAGI. The CDR3 is 14 residues long. CDR3 sequence: CASRGWGDGTEAFF. The CDR3 DNA reads as TGTGCCAGCAGAGGATGGGGGGATGGGACTGAAGCTTTCTTT.